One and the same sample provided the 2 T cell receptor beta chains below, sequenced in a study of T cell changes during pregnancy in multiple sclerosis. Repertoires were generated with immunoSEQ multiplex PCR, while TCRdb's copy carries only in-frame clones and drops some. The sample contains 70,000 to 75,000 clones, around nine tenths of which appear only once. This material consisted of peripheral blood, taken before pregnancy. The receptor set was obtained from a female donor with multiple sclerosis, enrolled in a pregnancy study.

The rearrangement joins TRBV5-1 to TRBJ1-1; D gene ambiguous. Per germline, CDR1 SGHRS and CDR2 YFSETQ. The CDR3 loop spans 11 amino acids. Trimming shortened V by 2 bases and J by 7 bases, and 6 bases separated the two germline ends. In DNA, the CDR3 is TGCGCCAGCAGCTTTCGGGATGAAGCTTTCTTT. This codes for CASSFRDEAFF.

CDR3 nucleotide sequence: TGTGCCAGCAGTGATCCCCGGGGGGCTGGGGAGACCCAGTACTTC. It translates to CASSDPRGAGETQYF. V is TRBV25-1 and J is TRBJ2-5; TRBD2 is a possible D gene (7 bases). Germline V CDR1 and CDR2: MGHDK, SYGVNS. Trimming took 3 bases from V and 5 from J, leaving 16 bases between them. CDR3 length: 15 amino acids.